These 5 T cell receptor beta chains share one sample of origin, sequenced in a study of OX40 agonist ivuxolimab in advanced cancers. Data came from immunoSEQ multiplex PCR; TCRdb stores just in-frame clones and leaves some out. The data show approximately 98,000 clones, approximately 90% seen once. The sample consisted of CD4+ or CD8+ T cells sorted from blood, taken in a trial of the OX40 agonist ivuxolimab. The receptor source for this set is an adult with an advanced solid tumor such as melanoma, head and neck, liver or kidney cancer.

The chain is built from TRBV6-4 and TRBJ2-3; 9 nucleotides align to TRBD2. V trimming: 2 bases; J trimming: 5 bases; junction bases outside the gene matches: 8. In germline, CDR1 is MRHNA, CDR2 SNTAGT. The CDR3 sequence is 16 residues long. CDR3 residues: CASSDVAGGDGDTQYF. DNA of the CDR3: TGTGCCAGCAGTGACGTGGCGGGAGGGGACGGAGATACGCAGTATTTT.

This chain connects TRBV11-3 to TRBJ1-1; the match to TRBD1 covers 9 bases. The V segment lost 5 bases and the J segment 11 bases; nucleotides outside the gene matches: 6. Looked up from germline, CDR1 is SGHNT and CDR2 is YENEEA. CDR3 length: 12 residues. DNA for the CDR3: TGTGCCAGCAGCCTGACAGGGGGTCAGGCTTTCTTT. Protein: CASSLTGGQAFF. Supplemented by reference TRBV11-3 and TRBJ1-1, the full variable domain reads EAGVVQSPRYKIIEKKQPVAFWCNPISGHNTLYWYLQNLGQGPELLIRYENEEAVDDSQLPKDRFSAERLKGVDSTLKIQPAELGDSAVYLCASSLTGGQAFFGQGTRLTVV.

The chain is built from TRBV4-3 and TRBJ2-7; D may be TRBD1 (6 bases). The germline V gene encodes CDR1 LGHNA and CDR2 YSLEER. The CDR3 is made up of 16 amino acids. V was clipped by 1 base and J by 3 bases, with 16 bases between them. As DNA, the CDR3 is TGCGCCAGCAGCCAAGGATTGGCGCAGGGGTTCTACGAGCAGTACTTC. The encoded protein is CASSQGLAQGFYEQYF.

This clone was found once. The chain is built from TRBV29-1 and TRBJ2-2; 9 nucleotides line up with TRBD1. CDR1 is SQVTM and CDR2 is ANQGSEA in the germline V gene. V lost 6 bases, J lost 2 bases, and 10 bases stayed unmatched. CDR3 size: 16 residues. CDR3 amino acids: CSVPLGTGTNTGELFF. The CDR3 DNA reads as TGCAGCGTCCCCCTCGGGACAGGGACTAACACCGGGGAGCTGTTTTTT.

The V and J genes are TRBV7-6 and TRBJ1-4; D gene uncertain. CDR1 SGHVS and CDR2 FNYEAQ come from the germline V gene. The CDR3 spans 15 residues. V was clipped by 2 bases and J by 4 bases, with 11 bases between them. For the CDR3, the DNA is TGTGCCAGCAGCTTAAACCAGTCAGGTAATGAAAAACTGTTTTTT. Encoded protein: CASSLNQSGNEKLFF.